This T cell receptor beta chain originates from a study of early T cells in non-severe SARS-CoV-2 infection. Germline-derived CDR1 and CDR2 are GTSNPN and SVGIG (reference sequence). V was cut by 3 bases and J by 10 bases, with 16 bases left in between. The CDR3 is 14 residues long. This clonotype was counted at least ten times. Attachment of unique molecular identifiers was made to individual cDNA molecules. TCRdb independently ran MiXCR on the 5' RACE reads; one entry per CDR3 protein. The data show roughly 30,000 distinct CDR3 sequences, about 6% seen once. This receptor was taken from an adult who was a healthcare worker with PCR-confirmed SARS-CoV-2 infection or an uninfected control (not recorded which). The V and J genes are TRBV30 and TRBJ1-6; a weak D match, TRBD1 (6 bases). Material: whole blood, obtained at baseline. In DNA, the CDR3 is TGTGCCTGGAGGTATGAGGGAAGGGGGTCACCCCTCCACTTT. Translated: CAWRYEGRGSPLHF. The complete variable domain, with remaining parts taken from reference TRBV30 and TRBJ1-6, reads SQTIHQWPATLVQPVGSPLSLECTVEGTSNPNLYWYRQAAGRGLQLLFYSVGIGQISSEVPQNLSASRPQDRQFILSSKKLLLSDSGFYLCAWRYEGRGSPLHFGNGTRLTVT.